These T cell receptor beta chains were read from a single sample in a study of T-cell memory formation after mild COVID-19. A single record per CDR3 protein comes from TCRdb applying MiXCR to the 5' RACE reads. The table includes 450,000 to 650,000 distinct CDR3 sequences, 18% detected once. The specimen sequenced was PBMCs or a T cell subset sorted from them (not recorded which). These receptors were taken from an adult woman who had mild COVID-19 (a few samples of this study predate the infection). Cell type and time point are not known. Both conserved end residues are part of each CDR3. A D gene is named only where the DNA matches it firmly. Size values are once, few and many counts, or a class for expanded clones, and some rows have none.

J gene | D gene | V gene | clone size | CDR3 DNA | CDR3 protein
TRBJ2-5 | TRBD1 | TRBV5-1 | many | TGCGCCAGCAGCTTGGGACAGGGATTACAAGAGACCCAGTACTTC | CASSLGQGLQETQYF
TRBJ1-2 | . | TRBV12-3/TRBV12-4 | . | TGTGCCAGCAGTTATCGGACAGCGCCCTATGGCTACACCTTC | CASSYRTAPYGYTF
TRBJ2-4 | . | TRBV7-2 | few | TGTGCCAGCAGCTTAGTACAGGGAAACGCGAAAAACATTCAGTACTTC | CASSLVQGNAKNIQYF
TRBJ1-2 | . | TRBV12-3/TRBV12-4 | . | TGTGCCAGCAGTTTAGATTTTGGGGCGAGCTATGGCTACACCTTC | CASSLDFGASYGYTF
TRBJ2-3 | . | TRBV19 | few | TGTGCCAGTAGTATCAGAGTCGGCGGCACAGATACGCAGTATTTT | CASSIRVGGTDTQYF
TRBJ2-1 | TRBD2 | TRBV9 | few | TGTGCCAGCAGCGTCGGGACTAGTGGCGTCGATGAGCAGTTCTTC | CASSVGTSGVDEQFF
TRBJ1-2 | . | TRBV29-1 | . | TGCAGCGTCGTTAGGGGGGACTATGGCTACACCTTC | CSVVRGDYGYTF
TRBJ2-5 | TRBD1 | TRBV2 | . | TGTGCCAGCAGTGTAGACAGGGCGGAGACCCAGTACTTC | CASSVDRAETQYF
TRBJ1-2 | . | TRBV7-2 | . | TGTGCCAGCAGCTTATCCGGGACGGAGAACTATGGCTACACCTTC | CASSLSGTENYGYTF
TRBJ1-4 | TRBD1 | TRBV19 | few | TGTGCCAGTAGTCCAGGGGGGAGAAGGGAAAAACTGTTTTTT | CASSPGGRREKLFF
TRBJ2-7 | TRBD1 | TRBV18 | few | TGTGCCAGCTCACCAATACGGGACAGCTCCTACGAGCAGTACTTC | CASSPIRDSSYEQYF
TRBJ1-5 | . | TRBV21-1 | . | TGTGCCAGCAGCAAAGGTTGCAGGGATAGCAATCAGCCCCAGCATTTT | CASSKGCRDSNQPQHF
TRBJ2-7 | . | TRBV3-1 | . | TGTGCCAGCTGCAATAGCAGGGTCTACGAGCAGTACTTC | CASCNSRVYEQYF
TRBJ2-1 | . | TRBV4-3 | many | TGCGCCAGCAGCCAAGATAATAGGCCGGGACAAACTACAGGGGAGCAGTTCTTC | CASSQDNRPGQTTGEQFF
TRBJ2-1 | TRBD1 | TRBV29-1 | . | TGCAGCGTCACGACCGAACAGGGGCTCCACAATGAGCAGTTCTTC | CSVTTEQGLHNEQFF
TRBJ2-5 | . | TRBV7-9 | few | TGTGCCAGCAGCTCCGCGGTTTGGGGACCCGAGACCCAGTACTTC | CASSSAVWGPETQYF
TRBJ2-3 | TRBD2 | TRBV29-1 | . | TGCAGCGCCTGGACTAGGTTCACAGATACGCAGTATTTT | CSAWTRFTDTQYF
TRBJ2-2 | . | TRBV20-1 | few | TGCAGTGCCCAACCTAGCAAGAACACCGGGGAGCTGTTTTTT | CSAQPSKNTGELFF
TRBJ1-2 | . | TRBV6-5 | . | TGTGCCAGCAGTTTGGTGGGCCATAGTGGCTACACCTTC | CASSLVGHSGYTF
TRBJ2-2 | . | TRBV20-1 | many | TGCAGTGCTAGACAGGGTCGAAACACCGGGGAGCTGTTTTTT | CSARQGRNTGELFF
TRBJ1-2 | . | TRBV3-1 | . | TGTGCCAGCAGCCAAGTTCTGTCGGGGGGCTATGGCTACACCTTC | CASSQVLSGGYGYTF
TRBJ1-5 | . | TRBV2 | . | TGTGCCAGCAGGGGGCCGGGTGGCCCTGGGCAGCCCCAGCATTTT | CASRGPGGPGQPQHF
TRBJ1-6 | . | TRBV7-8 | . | TGTGCCAGCAGCTTAGTAGAGACAGTACCCCTCCACTTT | CASSLVETVPLHF
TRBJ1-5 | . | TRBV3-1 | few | TGTGCCAGCAGCCCCCGACCCTATCAGCCCCAGCATTTT | CASSPRPYQPQHF
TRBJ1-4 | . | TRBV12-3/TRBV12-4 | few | TGTGCCAGCAGTTTTTGGGCGGGGGCGGACGAAAAACTGTTTTTT | CASSFWAGADEKLFF
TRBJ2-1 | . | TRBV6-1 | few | TGTGCCAGCAGATTAGGGACTTCAATAGACTACAATGAGCAGTTCTTC | CASRLGTSIDYNEQFF
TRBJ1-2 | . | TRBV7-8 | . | TGTGCCAGCAGCTTAGAGTCCCGACGACCGGGTGGCTACACCTTC | CASSLESRRPGGYTF
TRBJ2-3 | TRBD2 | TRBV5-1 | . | TGCGCCAGCAGCTTTTCCCCCCAGCGGGGGTCAGATACGCAGTATTTT | CASSFSPQRGSDTQYF
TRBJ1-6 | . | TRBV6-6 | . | TGTGCTAGTCACTACGGGGAGGGGATTATCTCCTATAATTCACCCCTCCACTTT | CASHYGEGIISYNSPLHF
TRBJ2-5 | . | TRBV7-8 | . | TGTGCCAGCAGGAGAGTTGGCCCTCAAGAGACCCAGTACTTC | CASRRVGPQETQYF
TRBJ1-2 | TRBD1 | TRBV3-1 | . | TGTGCCAGCAGCCAAATTACAGGGGAGGGTGGCTACACCTTC | CASSQITGEGGYTF
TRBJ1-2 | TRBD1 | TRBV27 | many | TGTGCCAGCAGTCCTAGACAGGGGAACTATGGCTACACCTTC | CASSPRQGNYGYTF
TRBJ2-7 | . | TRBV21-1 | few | TGTGCCAGCAGCAAAGAGGGCAACGACTTATACGAGCAGTACTTC | CASSKEGNDLYEQYF
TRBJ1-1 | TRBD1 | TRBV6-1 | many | TGTGCCAGCAACAGGGGGAACACTGAAGCTTTCTTT | CASNRGNTEAFF
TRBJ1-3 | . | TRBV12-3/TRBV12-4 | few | TGTGCCAGCAGGCTGATTAGCTCTGGAAACACCATATATTTT | CASRLISSGNTIYF
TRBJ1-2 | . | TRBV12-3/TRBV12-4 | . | TGTGCCAGCAGTTTAGTGGGGGAGAATGGCTACACCTTC | CASSLVGENGYTF
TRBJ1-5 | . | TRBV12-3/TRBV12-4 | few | TGTGCCAGCAGTCCGACCCCAAAACAGCCCCAGCATTTT | CASSPTPKQPQHF
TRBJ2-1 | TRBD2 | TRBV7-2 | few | TGTGCCAGAAGTAGCGGGAGCGGCGAGCAGTTCTTC | CARSSGSGEQFF
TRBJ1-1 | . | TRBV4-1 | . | TGCGCCAGCAGCCGTACAGGGTGGGGGACTGAAGCTTTCTTT | CASSRTGWGTEAFF
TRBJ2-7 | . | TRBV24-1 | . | TGTGCCACCAGTGACGCAGGGTGGAACGGGAGCGGCGAGCAGTACTTC | CATSDAGWNGSGEQYF
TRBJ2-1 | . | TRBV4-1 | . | TGCGCCAGCAGCCAAGTTGGGGACAATGAGCAGTTCTTC | CASSQVGDNEQFF
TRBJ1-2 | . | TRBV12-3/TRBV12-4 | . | TGTGCCAGCAGCCCGGGACATTCGTATGGCTACACCTTC | CASSPGHSYGYTF
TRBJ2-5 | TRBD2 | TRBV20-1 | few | TGCAGTGCTAGAGATGGGAGGGCGGGGACCCAAGAGACCCAGTACTTC | CSARDGRAGTQETQYF
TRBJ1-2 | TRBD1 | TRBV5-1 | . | TGCGCCAGCAGCCCTGTGGGACAGGGGGCTGGCTACACCTTC | CASSPVGQGAGYTF
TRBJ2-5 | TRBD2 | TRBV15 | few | TGTGCCACCAGCGGGGAAGCGGGGACGCAAGAGACCCAGTACTTC | CATSGEAGTQETQYF
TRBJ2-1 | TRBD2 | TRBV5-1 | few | TGCGCCAGCGGGACTAGCGAGCGAAATGAGCAGTTCTTC | CASGTSERNEQFF
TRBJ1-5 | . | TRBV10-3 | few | TGTGCCATCAGTGGTGGCAATCAGCCCCAGCATTTT | CAISGGNQPQHF
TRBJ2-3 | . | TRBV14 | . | TGTGCCAGCAGCCACCATCCGGGACCTAGCACAGATACGCAGTATTTT | CASSHHPGPSTDTQYF
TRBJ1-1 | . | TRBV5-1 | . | TGCGCCACGCGAGCGGCAGGGCCAGGAAGCACTGAAGCTTTCTTT | CATRAAGPGSTEAFF
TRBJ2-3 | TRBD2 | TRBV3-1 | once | TGTGCCAGCAGCCTCGGAACTAGCGGGGGGAGGAGAGATACGCAGTATTTT | CASSLGTSGGRRDTQYF
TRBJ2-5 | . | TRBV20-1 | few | TGCAGTGCTAGAGACCCGGGCGGGGAGACCCAGTACTTC | CSARDPGGETQYF
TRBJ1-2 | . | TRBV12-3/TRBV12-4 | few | TGTGCCAGCAGTTTCGGGGATGGGCCTTATGGCTACACCTTC | CASSFGDGPYGYTF
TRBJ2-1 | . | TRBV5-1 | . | TGCGCCAGCAGCTTGGGTGACGGTTCCCAGTTCTTC | CASSLGDGSQFF
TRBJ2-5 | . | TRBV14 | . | TGTGCCAGCAGCCAAGAGGGGCGGCTAAGGGAGACCCAGTACTTC | CASSQEGRLRETQYF